This TCR beta chain emerged from a study of T cells in Graves' hyperthyroidism and ophthalmopathy. This clonotype was observed at least ten times. RNA transcripts yielded amplified TCR beta CDR3 regions. First-round RT-PCR targeting the TCR CDR3 was performed with the HTBI primer set. One entry per CDR3 protein, called by TCRdb with MiXCR from the multiplex PCR reads. The sample has about 520,000 distinct CDR3 sequences, around a quarter seen once. Trimming removed 1 base from V and 12 bases from J, with 15 bases in between. The CDR3 spans 14 residues. Germline values: CDR1 MNHNS, CDR2 SASEGT. Together with thyroid ultrasound, orbital computed tomography, serum thyroxine and TRAb, clinical symptoms were used for diagnoses.

V usage is TRBV6-1 and J usage is TRBJ2-2; possible D gene TRBD2, 6 bases. Input material: blood. The TCR originated in a woman aged 30 to 39 with Graves' ophthalmopathy. The CDR3 DNA is TGTGCCAGCAGTGAAGGGCTACGGGAGCCAAAGCTGTTTTTT. It specifies CASSEGLREPKLFF.